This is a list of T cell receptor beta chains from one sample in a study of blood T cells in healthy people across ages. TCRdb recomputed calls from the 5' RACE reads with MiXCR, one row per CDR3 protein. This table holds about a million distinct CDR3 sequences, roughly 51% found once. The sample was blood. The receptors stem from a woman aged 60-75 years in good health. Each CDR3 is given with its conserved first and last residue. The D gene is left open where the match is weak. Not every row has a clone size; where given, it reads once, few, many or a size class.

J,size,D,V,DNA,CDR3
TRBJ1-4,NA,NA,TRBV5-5,TGTGCCAGCAGCTTGGACACAGCAACTAATGAAAAACTGTTTTTT,CASSLDTATNEKLFF
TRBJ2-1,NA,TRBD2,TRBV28,TGTGCCAGCCTTTCTTATAGCGGGAGGGCCAATAATGAGCAGTTCTTC,CASLSYSGRANNEQFF
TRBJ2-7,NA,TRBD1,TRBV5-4,TGTGCCAGCAGCATACAGGGGTCCTACGAGCAGTACTTC,CASSIQGSYEQYF
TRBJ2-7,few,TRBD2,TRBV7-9,TGTGCCAGCAGCTTACTAGACGCGGGGGGGCTCCACGAGCAGTACTTC,CASSLLDAGGLHEQYF
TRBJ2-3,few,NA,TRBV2,TGTGCCAGCTACTATGGGGTGTGGACACCTCCCCTGGGTACGCAGTATTTT,CASYYGVWTPPLGTQYF
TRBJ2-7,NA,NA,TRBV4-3,TGCGCCAGCAGCCAAGATCGGACCTACTCCTACGAGCAGTACTTC,CASSQDRTYSYEQYF
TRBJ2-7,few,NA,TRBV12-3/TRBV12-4,TGTGCCAGCAGTTTATCTCTCGAGCAGTACTTC,CASSLSLEQYF
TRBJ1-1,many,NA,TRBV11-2,TGTGCCAGCAGCTTAGCACCGGGAGGGGACACTGAAGCTTTCTTT,CASSLAPGGDTEAFF
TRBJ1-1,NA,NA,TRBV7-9,TGTGCCAGCAGCCCACAATCCAAGATTATGAACACTGGAGCTTTCTTT,CASSPQSKIMNTGAFF
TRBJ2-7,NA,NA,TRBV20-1,TGCAGTGCTAGTGTTAGAGGGGCCTACGAGCAGTACTTC,CSASVRGAYEQYF
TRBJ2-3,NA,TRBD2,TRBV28,TGTGCCAGCAAATTTCTAGCGGGATATACAGATACGCAGTATTTT,CASKFLAGYTDTQYF
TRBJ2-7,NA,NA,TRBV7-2,TGTGCCAGCAGCTTCAATGGGGGACGGTTCTACGAGCAGTACTTC,CASSFNGGRFYEQYF
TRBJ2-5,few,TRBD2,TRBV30,TGTGCCTGGAGCTACCGGGGGGGAGAGACCCAGTACTTC,CAWSYRGGETQYF
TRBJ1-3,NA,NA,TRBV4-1,TGCGCCAGCAGCCTAAGCCCCCGAGGAACAAACTCTGGAAACACCATATATTTT,CASSLSPRGTNSGNTIYF
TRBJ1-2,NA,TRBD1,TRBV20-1,TGCAGTGCTGGGACAGGGGGCGCCCGGTTTGGCTACACCTTC,CSAGTGGARFGYTF
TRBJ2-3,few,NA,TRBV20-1,TGCAGTGCGCCACCCCGACATTTCACAGATACGCAGTATTTT,CSAPPRHFTDTQYF